These T cell receptor beta chains were read from a single sample in a study of cytomegalovirus exposure and HLA in healthy donors. Clones were read by immunoSEQ multiplex PCR, and TCRdb kept only the in-frame ones, dropping some. The table shows some 70,000 clones, with about three quarters occurring only once. What was sequenced was PBMCs. Receptors originate from a male donor in good health and CMV-seropositive. Both conserved end residues are part of each CDR3. D genes are given only for firm matches. Rows give clone size only sometimes, using once, few, many, or a class for an expanded clone.

v_call: TRBV5-4
d_call: TRBD2
j_call: TRBJ2-5
clone_size: few
cdr3_aa: CASSSSSGGKETQYF
cdr3_nt: TGTGCCAGCAGCTCCTCTAGCGGGGGGAAGGAGACCCAGTACTTC

v_call: TRBV13
d_call: .
j_call: TRBJ2-1
clone_size: .
cdr3_aa: CASSLIGYNEQFF
cdr3_nt: TGTGCCAGCAGCTTAATCGGGTATAATGAGCAGTTCTTC

v_call: TRBV18
d_call: .
j_call: TRBJ1-4
clone_size: .
cdr3_aa: CASSSTPGSQKLFF
cdr3_nt: TGTGCCAGCTCATCGACCCCGGGTTCTCAAAAACTGTTTTTT

v_call: TRBV19
d_call: .
j_call: TRBJ1-1
clone_size: once
cdr3_aa: CASSIEGSGGSSEAFF
cdr3_nt: TGTGCCAGTAGTATTGAAGGGTCGGGGGGATCCAGCGAAGCTTTCTTT

v_call: TRBV2
d_call: .
j_call: TRBJ1-5
clone_size: .
cdr3_aa: CASTAQGINQPQHF
cdr3_nt: TGTGCCAGCACAGCCCAGGGTATCAATCAGCCCCAGCATTTT

v_call: TRBV4-2
d_call: TRBD1
j_call: TRBJ2-3
clone_size: .
cdr3_aa: CASSPGTGGNADTQYF
cdr3_nt: TGTGCCAGCAGCCCTGGGACAGGGGGCAATGCAGATACGCAGTATTTT

v_call: TRBV7-2
d_call: .
j_call: TRBJ2-7
clone_size: few
cdr3_aa: CASSLATGSIYEQYF
cdr3_nt: TGTGCCAGCAGCCTAGCCACAGGGAGTATCTACGAGCAGTACTTC

v_call: TRBV6-5
d_call: .
j_call: TRBJ2-7
clone_size: .
cdr3_aa: CASSYSTGAYEQYF
cdr3_nt: TGTGCCAGCAGTTACTCGACAGGAGCCTACGAGCAGTACTTC

v_call: TRBV5-1
d_call: .
j_call: TRBJ2-3
clone_size: .
cdr3_aa: CASSWPQGTTDTQYF
cdr3_nt: TGCGCCAGCAGCTGGCCACAGGGTACCACAGATACGCAGTATTTT

v_call: TRBV18
d_call: TRBD2
j_call: TRBJ2-4
clone_size: .
cdr3_aa: CASSPRLAGGHGKNIQYF
cdr3_nt: TGTGCCAGCTCACCACGACTAGCGGGGGGGCATGGCAAAAACATTCAGTACTTC

v_call: TRBV28
d_call: TRBD1
j_call: TRBJ1-3
clone_size: few
cdr3_aa: CASLSTGVGNTIYF
cdr3_nt: TGTGCCAGCCTGTCGACAGGGGTCGGAAACACCATATATTTT

v_call: TRBV4-3
d_call: .
j_call: TRBJ1-1
clone_size: once
cdr3_aa: CASSQDRRDGTEAFF
cdr3_nt: TGCGCCAGCAGCCAAGATAGGAGGGATGGGACTGAAGCTTTCTTT

v_call: TRBV7-6
d_call: TRBD2
j_call: TRBJ2-4
clone_size: few
cdr3_aa: CASSLGRGGGSKNIQYF
cdr3_nt: TGTGCCAGCAGCTTAGGTCGAGGCGGGGGGTCCAAAAACATTCAGTACTTC

v_call: TRBV5-6
d_call: TRBD2
j_call: TRBJ2-1
clone_size: .
cdr3_aa: CASSFGGKSYNEQFF
cdr3_nt: TGTGCCAGCAGCTTCGGGGGGAAGTCCTACAATGAGCAGTTCTTC

v_call: TRBV6-5
d_call: TRBD2
j_call: TRBJ2-3
clone_size: .
cdr3_aa: CASSLAGGPTDTQYF
cdr3_nt: TGTGCCAGCAGTTTAGCGGGGGGGCCAACAGATACGCAGTATTTT

v_call: TRBV25-1
d_call: TRBD1
j_call: TRBJ1-5
clone_size: once
cdr3_aa: CASSDPGQGNQPRHF
cdr3_nt: TGTGCCAGCAGTGACCCAGGACAGGGCAATCAGCCCCGGCATTTT

v_call: TRBV27
d_call: .
j_call: TRBJ2-3
clone_size: .
cdr3_aa: CASSYSSITDTQYF
cdr3_nt: TGTGCCAGCAGTTATAGTTCGATCACAGATACGCAGTATTTT

v_call: TRBV2
d_call: .
j_call: TRBJ2-1
clone_size: .
cdr3_aa: CASKHRVYNEQFF
cdr3_nt: TGTGCCAGCAAGCACAGAGTTTACAATGAGCAGTTCTTC

v_call: TRBV5-1
d_call: TRBD2
j_call: TRBJ2-7
clone_size: .
cdr3_aa: CASSLAVLAGDGYEQYF
cdr3_nt: TGCGCCAGCAGCTTGGCCGTGCTAGCGGGGGACGGGTACGAGCAGTACTTC

v_call: TRBV7-2
d_call: .
j_call: TRBJ1-2
clone_size: .
cdr3_aa: CASSLEAGVGYGYTF
cdr3_nt: TGTGCCAGCAGCTTAGAGGCAGGGGTGGGCTATGGCTACACCTTC

v_call: TRBV5-6
d_call: .
j_call: TRBJ2-6
clone_size: few
cdr3_aa: CASSSLQGANVLTF
cdr3_nt: TGTGCCAGCAGCTCTTTGCAGGGGGCCAACGTCCTGACTTTC

v_call: TRBV15
d_call: TRBD2
j_call: TRBJ2-1
clone_size: .
cdr3_aa: CATRGGGRYNEQFF
cdr3_nt: TGTGCCACCAGGGGCGGGGGGCGGTACAATGAGCAGTTCTTC

v_call: TRBV18
d_call: TRBD1
j_call: TRBJ1-4
clone_size: once
cdr3_aa: CASSRTGGKLFF
cdr3_nt: TGTGCCAGCTCACGGACAGGGGGAAAACTGTTTTTT

v_call: TRBV30
d_call: .
j_call: TRBJ2-1
clone_size: .
cdr3_aa: CAWSARVPYNEQFF
cdr3_nt: TGTGCCTGGAGTGCCCGGGTCCCCTACAATGAGCAGTTCTTC

v_call: TRBV7-9
d_call: .
j_call: TRBJ1-1
clone_size: .
cdr3_aa: CASSSPLSRGGTEAFF
cdr3_nt: TGTGCCAGCAGCTCCCCTTTGAGTCGGGGAGGCACTGAAGCTTTCTTT

v_call: TRBV9
d_call: TRBD1
j_call: TRBJ1-1
clone_size: .
cdr3_aa: CASSEGQRTEAFF
cdr3_nt: TGTGCCAGCAGTGAGGGACAGAGGACTGAAGCTTTCTTT

v_call: TRBV13
d_call: .
j_call: TRBJ2-1
clone_size: .
cdr3_aa: CASSPLSDNEQFF
cdr3_nt: TGTGCCAGCAGCCCCCTTAGCGACAATGAGCAGTTCTTC

v_call: TRBV6-1
d_call: TRBD1
j_call: TRBJ2-2
clone_size: once
cdr3_aa: CASSRDRSIGELFF
cdr3_nt: TGTGCCAGCAGCCGGGACAGGAGTATCGGGGAGCTGTTTTTT

v_call: TRBV9
d_call: .
j_call: TRBJ1-2
clone_size: .
cdr3_aa: CASSVARGDGYTF
cdr3_nt: TGTGCCAGCAGCGTAGCCAGGGGCGATGGCTACACCTTC

v_call: TRBV7-9
d_call: .
j_call: TRBJ2-7
clone_size: once
cdr3_aa: CASSFPSYEQYF
cdr3_nt: TGTGCCAGCAGCTTTCCTTCCTACGAGCAGTACTTC

v_call: TRBV2
d_call: TRBD1
j_call: TRBJ1-5
clone_size: few
cdr3_aa: CASGRQGNNQPQHF
cdr3_nt: TGTGCCAGCGGTAGACAGGGGAACAATCAGCCCCAGCATTTT

v_call: TRBV6-4
d_call: .
j_call: TRBJ1-1
clone_size: .
cdr3_aa: CASRSGRDAFF
cdr3_nt: TGTGCCAGCCGGTCCGGGAGGGATGCTTTCTTT

v_call: TRBV6-6
d_call: .
j_call: TRBJ1-5
clone_size: .
cdr3_aa: CASSGQYSNQPQHF
cdr3_nt: TGTGCCAGCAGTGGACAGTATAGCAATCAGCCCCAGCATTTT

v_call: TRBV9
d_call: .
j_call: TRBJ2-7
clone_size: .
cdr3_aa: CASSLYSGNNYEQYF
cdr3_nt: TGTGCCAGCAGCCTCTATAGCGGAAATAACTACGAGCAGTACTTC

v_call: TRBV5-1
d_call: .
j_call: TRBJ2-7
clone_size: .
cdr3_aa: CASSSGEWDLRYEQYF
cdr3_nt: TGCGCCAGCAGCTCGGGGGAGTGGGATTTACGCTACGAGCAGTACTTC

v_call: TRBV18
d_call: TRBD1
j_call: TRBJ1-1
clone_size: .
cdr3_aa: CASRQGSHNTEAFF
cdr3_nt: TGTGCCAGCCGACAGGGGTCCCATAACACTGAAGCTTTCTTT

v_call: TRBV7-8
d_call: TRBD1
j_call: TRBJ1-6
clone_size: .
cdr3_aa: CASSMDRSNSPLHF
cdr3_nt: TGTGCCAGCAGCATGGACAGGTCTAATTCACCCCTCCACTTT

v_call: TRBV9
d_call: .
j_call: TRBJ2-7
clone_size: .
cdr3_aa: CASSVGYGAYEQYF
cdr3_nt: TGTGCCAGCAGCGTAGGGTACGGAGCCTACGAGCAGTACTTC

v_call: TRBV7-8
d_call: .
j_call: TRBJ1-2
clone_size: few
cdr3_aa: CASSAEGYGYTF
cdr3_nt: TGTGCCAGCAGCGCAGAGGGCTATGGCTACACCTTC

v_call: TRBV29-1
d_call: .
j_call: TRBJ2-7
clone_size: .
cdr3_aa: CSVEGLMGADSDYEQYF
cdr3_nt: TGCAGCGTTGAAGGACTGATGGGGGCGGATTCGGACTACGAGCAGTACTTC

v_call: TRBV4-2
d_call: TRBD1
j_call: TRBJ2-3
clone_size: .
cdr3_aa: CASSQGRDSFTDTQYF
cdr3_nt: TGTGCCAGCAGCCAAGGAAGGGACAGCTTCACAGATACGCAGTATTTT

v_call: TRBV29-1
d_call: .
j_call: TRBJ1-2
clone_size: .
cdr3_aa: CSVAGYTF
cdr3_nt: TGCAGCGTTGCAGGCTACACCTTC

v_call: TRBV7-2
d_call: TRBD2
j_call: TRBJ2-7
clone_size: .
cdr3_aa: CASSPPGLAILSYEQYF
cdr3_nt: TGTGCCAGCAGCCCCCCGGGACTAGCCATCCTCTCCTACGAGCAGTACTTC

v_call: TRBV28
d_call: .
j_call: TRBJ2-3
clone_size: .
cdr3_aa: CASRAPDTQYF
cdr3_nt: TGTGCCAGCAGGGCCCCCGATACGCAGTATTTT

v_call: TRBV2
d_call: .
j_call: TRBJ2-7
clone_size: few
cdr3_aa: CASNYEPYEQYF
cdr3_nt: TGTGCCAGCAACTACGAGCCCTACGAGCAGTACTTC

v_call: TRBV14
d_call: .
j_call: TRBJ1-6
clone_size: .
cdr3_aa: CASSQARGNNSPLHF
cdr3_nt: TGTGCCAGCAGCCAGGCCAGGGGAAATAATTCACCCCTCCACTTT

v_call: TRBV28
d_call: TRBD2
j_call: TRBJ2-3
clone_size: .
cdr3_aa: CASRGTSGITDTQYF
cdr3_nt: TGTGCCAGCAGGGGGACTAGCGGTATCACAGATACGCAGTATTTT

v_call: TRBV29-1
d_call: .
j_call: TRBJ1-1
clone_size: few
cdr3_aa: CSVERGTNTEAFF
cdr3_nt: TGCAGCGTTGAAAGGGGGACGAACACTGAAGCTTTCTTT

v_call: TRBV6-1
d_call: TRBD1
j_call: TRBJ1-2
clone_size: .
cdr3_aa: CASSRDRGYGYTF
cdr3_nt: TGTGCCAGCAGTAGGGACAGGGGTTATGGCTACACCTTC

v_call: TRBV28
d_call: TRBD1
j_call: TRBJ1-5
clone_size: .
cdr3_aa: CASSLVSGGQGNQPQHF
cdr3_nt: TGTGCCAGCAGTTTAGTTTCAGGGGGCCAGGGCAATCAGCCCCAGCATTTT

v_call: TRBV5-1
d_call: TRBD2
j_call: TRBJ2-3
clone_size: .
cdr3_aa: CASSLGGLAESDTQYF
cdr3_nt: TGCGCCAGCAGCTTGGGGGGACTAGCGGAGTCAGATACGCAGTATTTT

v_call: TRBV27
d_call: TRBD1
j_call: TRBJ2-5
clone_size: .
cdr3_aa: CASSWDRETQETQYF
cdr3_nt: TGTGCCAGCAGTTGGGACAGGGAAACCCAAGAGACCCAGTACTTC

v_call: TRBV6-5
d_call: .
j_call: TRBJ1-5
clone_size: .
cdr3_aa: CASAAGVYSNQPQHF
cdr3_nt: TGTGCCAGCGCGGCAGGGGTCTATAGCAATCAGCCCCAGCATTTT

v_call: TRBV29-1
d_call: TRBD2
j_call: TRBJ2-7
clone_size: .
cdr3_aa: CSVETAGEPYEQYF
cdr3_nt: TGCAGCGTTGAAACAGCGGGGGAACCCTACGAGCAGTACTTC

v_call: TRBV6-5
d_call: .
j_call: TRBJ2-3
clone_size: .
cdr3_aa: CASSYATQVDTQYF
cdr3_nt: TGTGCCAGCAGTTACGCTACCCAGGTGGATACGCAGTATTTT